The 17 T cell receptor beta chains in this list originate from one sample, sequenced in a study of T-cell reconstitution after alpha-beta-depleted transplantation in children. The TCRbeta library was prepared with unique molecular identifiers. Via MiXCR, TCRdb re-called the PCR reads, giving one row per CDR3 protein. The sample holds 40,000 to 60,000 distinct CDR3 sequences; nearly 9.5% are singletons and the top ten take about 26%. Sample: PBMCs, mostly from graft donor cells, taken 60 days after TCRalphabeta/CD19-depleted stem cell transplant. Source of these receptors: a male patient aged 2 to 9 who had a stem cell transplant for chronic granulomatous disease, so the T cells may come from the graft donor.

This clonotype appeared many times. The chain's CDR3 is CASSVGGSLTDTQYF. The CDR3 nucleotides read TGTGCCAGCAGCGTAGGTGGTTCCCTCACAGATACGCAGTATTTT. The gene calls are TRBV9 and TRBJ2-3; D is undetermined. There are 15 residues in the CDR3. Germline CDR1 SGDLS, CDR2 YYNGEE. V was pared by 0 bases and J by 2 bases, with 10 bases between.

This clonotype was counted at least ten times. The chain couples TRBV28 to TRBJ1-5; 8 nucleotides line up with TRBD1. The germline CDR1 and CDR2 sequences are MDHEN and SYDVKM. V dropped 2 bases and J dropped 3; count of bases not matched to a gene: 6. The CDR3 has 16 residues. The CDR3 DNA sequence: TGTGCCAGCAGTTTACTTTGGGACAGGTCCAATCAGCCCCAGCATTTT. Translated: CASSLLWDRSNQPQHF. Full variable domain (rest looked up from reference TRBV28 and TRBJ1-5): DVKVTQSSRYLVKRTGEKVFLECVQDMDHENMFWYRQDPGLGLRLIYFSYDVKMKEKGDIPEGYSVSREKKERFSLILESASTNQTSMYLCASSLLWDRSNQPQHFGDGTRLSIL.

This clonotype has a handful of counts. The rearrangement links TRBV12-3 or TRBV12-4 to TRBJ1-1; D is possibly TRBD1 (6 bases). V gave up 5 bases and J gave up 7 bases, with 11 bases separating them. The CDR3 extends over 12 amino acids. CDR3 amino acids: CASSPRTDEAFF. In DNA form, the CDR3 reads TGTGCCAGCAGTCCCCGGACAGATGAAGCTTTCTTT.

This clonotype has at least ten counts. The V gene is TRBV5-1, the J gene TRBJ1-2, with 8 bases matching TRBD1. The CDR3 is 12 amino acids. The J segment lost 6 bases and the V segment lost 3 bases, leaving 1 base of the junction unmatched. Germline V CDR1 and CDR2: SGHRS, YFSETQ. The CDR3 region has the DNA TGCGCCAGCAGCTCGGACAGGGATGGCTACACCTTC. As protein: CASSSDRDGYTF.

This chain joins TRBV29-1 and TRBJ2-1; TRBD2 matches at 15 bases. The germline V gene has CDR1 SQVTM and CDR2 ANQGSEA. With 7 bases clipped from V and 0 bases from J, the junction kept 7 bases outside the gene matches. The CDR3 is 17 residues long. This CDR3 is CSARTSGRVSSYNEQFF. CDR3 sequence (DNA): TGCAGCGCGAGGACTAGCGGGAGGGTGAGCTCCTACAATGAGCAGTTCTTC.

The chain uses TRBV5-5 and TRBJ2-7; tentatively, D is TRBD1 (5 bases). The ends were cut back, 4 bases at V and 2 bases at J, with 13 bases in the middle. The CDR3 covers 14 residues. CDR1 SGHKS and CDR2 YYEKEE come from the germline V gene (reference sequence). The CDR3 bases are TGTGCCAGCAGCCTCCCTAAGGGGACCTACGAGCAGTACTTC. It codes for CASSLPKGTYEQYF.

This clonotype was observed at least ten times. The chain combines TRBV25-1 with TRBJ2-7; 8 bases match TRBD1. With 4 bases clipped from V and 0 bases from J, the junction kept 5 bases outside the gene matches. The length of the CDR3 is 15 residues. Germline V gene sequence: CDR1 MGHDK, CDR2 SYGVNS. The CDR3 sequence: CASSAGDRSSYEQYF. For the CDR3, the DNA is TGTGCCAGCAGTGCAGGGGACAGGTCCTCCTACGAGCAGTACTTC.

This clonotype was recorded many times. The chain recombines TRBV20-1 with TRBJ2-1; maybe TRBD2 (6 bases). The CDR3 sequence is 14 residues long. The V end was cut by 2 bases, the J end by 3 bases, with 11 bases between. Germline CDR1 and CDR2: DFQATT and SNEGSKA (reference sequence). The CDR3 sequence is CSARRDLDYNEQFF. The CDR3 DNA is TGCAGTGCTAGAAGGGACTTGGACTACAATGAGCAGTTCTTC.

This clonotype has more than one count but fewer than ten. The genes are TRBV2 and TRBJ2-7, with 10 nucleotides matching TRBD2. The CDR3 covers 14 residues. With V trimmed by 3 bases and J by 4 bases, 3 bases remained unmatched. In germline, CDR1 is SNHLY, CDR2 FYNNEI. The CDR3 reads CASSEGLATYEQYF. CDR3 coding DNA: TGTGCCAGCAGTGAGGGACTAGCGACTTACGAGCAGTACTTC.

This clonotype was found many times. This chain uses TRBV20-1 with TRBJ1-1; tentatively, D is TRBD1 (5 bases). Deletions cut 5 bases from V and 7 bases from J, with 14 bases between. The CDR3 runs 12 residues. From germline, CDR1 is DFQATT and CDR2 SNEGSKA (reference sequence). The CDR3 here is CSAPPDKSEAFF. The CDR3 DNA sequence: TGCAGTGCTCCCCCGGACAAAAGTGAAGCTTTCTTT.

This clonotype was detected ten times or more. The V gene is TRBV7-9, the J gene TRBJ2-3; 10 bases align to TRBD2. CDR3 length: 15 residues. Germline trimming cut 6 bases from V and 2 bases from J; bases unmatched to any gene: 5. Germline V CDR1 and CDR2: SEHNR, FQNEAQ (reference sequence). In DNA, the CDR3 is TGTGCCAGCAGGCCTAGCGGGAGCTTCACAGATACGCAGTATTTT. It is translated as CASRPSGSFTDTQYF.

This clonotype showed up many times. The gene calls are TRBV2 and TRBJ2-7, with TRBD2 matching over 8 bases. The CDR3 sequence is 15 residues long. The V segment lost 4 bases and the J segment 7 bases; nucleotides outside the gene matches: 12. Looked up from germline, CDR1 is SNHLY and CDR2 is FYNNEI. The CDR3 nucleotides are TGTGCCAGCAGTGCTTTAAGTAGCGGGACCCGAGAGCAGTACTTC. It is translated as CASSALSSGTREQYF.

This chain connects TRBV7-2 to TRBJ1-6; D unresolved. CDR1 and CDR2 from the germline V gene are SGHTA and FQGNSA. Trimming stripped 1 base from V and 10 bases from J, with 5 bases between. This CDR3 is built from 12 residues. CDR3 residues: CASSLVSSPLHF. For the CDR3, the DNA is TGTGCCAGCAGCTTAGTAAGCTCACCCCTCCACTTT.

At least ten counts were recorded for this clonotype. The V call is TRBV7-9, the J call TRBJ1-1; D ambiguous. Germline CDR1 is SEHNR and CDR2 is FQNEAQ (reference sequence). This CDR3 region has 13 residues. V was cut by 5 bases and J by 2 bases, with 9 bases left in between. CDR3 in amino acids: CASSPGGNTEAFF. The DNA for the CDR3 is TGTGCCAGCAGCCCGGGAGGAAACACTGAAGCTTTCTTT.

The chain recombines TRBV18 with TRBJ1-1; no definite D call. CDR1 is KGHSH and CDR2 is LQKENI in the germline V gene. The CDR3 runs 12 residues. V lost 8 bases and J 0 bases, leaving 7 bases between the germline ends. This chain's CDR3 is CASQALNTEAFF. The CDR3, as DNA: TGTGCCAGCCAGGCGTTGAACACTGAAGCTTTCTTT.

The CDR3 DNA follows: TGTGCCAGCAGTGAGCGGGAGCTAACAGATACGCAGTATTTT. Translated: CASSERELTDTQYF. This chain uses TRBV25-1 with TRBJ2-3, with 7 bases matching TRBD2. V gave up 3 bases and J gave up 3 bases; unmatched junction bases: 3. The CDR3 runs 14 residues. Germline V gives CDR1 MGHDK, CDR2 SYGVNS. The whole variable domain, filled in from reference TRBV25-1 and TRBJ2-3, reads EADIYQTPRYLVIGTGKKITLECSQTMGHDKMYWYQQDPGMELHLIHYSYGVNSTEKGDLSSESTVSRIRTEHFPLTLESARPSHTSQYLCASSERELTDTQYFGPGTRLTVL.

This clonotype was observed at least ten times. The chain carries TRBV11-2 and TRBJ2-3; 8 bases agree with TRBD2. This CDR3 is 16 amino acids long. Germline values: CDR1 SGHAT, CDR2 FQNNGV. Trimming removed 1 base from V and 3 bases from J; junction bases left unmatched: 6. The CDR3 loop reads CASSLGVLAVTDTQYF. CDR3 DNA: TGTGCCAGCAGCTTAGGGGTACTAGCGGTAACAGATACGCAGTATTTT.